The 3 T cell receptor beta chains presented below share a single source sample, sequenced in a study of read filtering for tumor transcriptome and immune sequencing. Molecular barcoded adaptors covering alpha/delta and beta/gamma chains were used on roughly 400 ng RNA. TCRdb re-analysed the reads in MiXCR, keeping a single row per CDR3 protein. There are 120,000 or so distinct CDR3 sequences in the sample; roughly 13% occur only once, and approximately 11% lies in the top ten. The sample was a population of CD138-negative cells sorted from bone marrow. These receptors were taken from a donor aged 40 or older with multiple myeloma.

In this sample, this clonotype turned up many times. This chain joins TRBV3-1 and TRBJ2-7; TRBD1 is a possible D gene (6 bases). Germline V gene sequence: CDR1 LGHDT, CDR2 YNNKEL (reference sequence). The CDR3 is 13 residues long. Deletions cut 4 bases from V and 5 bases from J, with 12 bases between. The CDR3 DNA reads TGTGCCAGCAGCCTACAGGGAAGCCACGAGCAGTACTTC. It codes for CASSLQGSHEQYF.

This clonotype was counted many times. CDR3 DNA sequence: TGTGCCAGCAGCACACCGGGACAGGGGGATGAGCAGTTCTTC. As protein: CASSTPGQGDEQFF. The chain is built from TRBV7-9 and TRBJ2-1, with 11 bases lining up with TRBD1. V shed 5 bases, J shed 8 bases, and the junction held 5 bases outside the gene matches. The CDR3 is made up of 14 amino acids. CDR1 is SEHNR and CDR2 is FQNEAQ in the germline V gene (reference sequence).

About this clonotype itself: One end of the junction does not line up with germline, which may come from a read error. The chain's CDR3 is CASSPGTASPGNTTYF. As DNA, the CDR3 is TGTGCCAGCAGCCCAGGGACAGCATCACCTGGAAACACCACATATTTT. The rearrangement joins TRBV11-3 to TRBJ1-3, with TRBD1 matching 7 bases. There are 16 residues in the CDR3. Germline CDR1 reads SGHNT; CDR2 reads YENEEA.